Following are 2 T cell receptor beta chains from one sample sequenced in a study of blood T cell repertoires in COVID-19 (dated by TCRdb to the early 2020s). The library relied on the immunoSEQ multiplex PCR assay. TCRdb holds this immuneACCESS table with in-frame rearrangements only. Some clones are missing; in checked studies, unresolved V genes explain under half, and the rest has no known cause. Here the sample has roughly 100,000 clones; approximately 91% occur a single time. Roughly 4.5% of the sample comes from the top ten. Input material: peripheral blood. These TCRs come from a young man with acute or convalescent COVID-19.

This clone came up a few times. The rearrangement joins TRBV18 to TRBJ1-5; tentatively, D is TRBD1 (6 bases). Germline CDR1 reads KGHSH; CDR2 reads LQKENI. The CDR3 consists of 17 residues. Trimming took off 3 bases at V and 1 base at J, with 16 bases between the two ends. The CDR3 reads CASSPLARGISNQPQHF. The CDR3 nucleotides read TGTGCCAGCTCACCTCTCGCCAGGGGTATCAGCAATCAGCCCCAGCATTTT.

V usage is TRBV5-1 and J usage is TRBJ2-4, with D perhaps TRBD2 (6 bases). Trimming removed 3 bases at V and 5 bases at J, with 9 bases between. Germline lookup yields CDR1 SGHRS and CDR2 YFSETQ. CDR3 length equals 13 residues. The CDR3 protein is CASSSGLENIQYF. The DNA of the CDR3 is TGCGCCAGCAGCTCGGGACTGGAAAACATTCAGTACTTC.